This TCR beta chain was retrieved from a study of T cells in Graves' hyperthyroidism and ophthalmopathy. Amplification of TCR beta CDR3 regions was performed using RNA transcripts as template. The TCR CDR3 first-round RT-PCR relied on the HTBI primer set. TCRdb fed the multiplex PCR reads into MiXCR, producing one record per CDR3 protein. The table includes a few hundred thousand distinct CDR3 sequences, roughly 15% detected once. This clonotype was recorded many times. The PBMCs were taken from less than 11 ml of fresh peripheral blood. The TCR originated in a woman aged 40 to 50 with Graves' ophthalmopathy. Material for sequencing was blood.

The CDR3, as DNA: TGTGCCAGCAGCTTTGGGGGACATACGCAGTATTTT. It specifies CASSFGGHTQYF. The chain couples TRBV7-9 to TRBJ2-3; possibly TRBD1 or TRBD2 for D (5 bases each). Germline CDR1 and CDR2: SEHNR and FQNEAQ (reference sequence). CDR3 length: 12 amino acids. Trimming took off 3 bases at V and 7 bases at J, with 8 bases between the two ends.